This TCR beta chain was captured by sequencing in a study of molecular identifiers for immune sequencing clone quantification (dated by TCRdb to between 2018 and 2020). For the study in its entirety: For a replicate experiment, RNA from around 18,000 or 91,000 naive CD8 T cells was divided into five aliquots, and four of the five aliquots were sequenced. CD8 T cells were used in a methods study to benchmark molecular-identifier clustering-based TCR repertoire sequencing (MIDCIRS) and TCR RNA copy counting. Findings and caveats that apply to the study as a whole: Identical TCR molecules sharing a barcode could cause highly expanded clone sizes to be underestimated. Clones above 20 RNA copies held over 99% of molecules in CMV-specific effector cells but under 1% in naive cells. Spiked-in Jurkat TCR RNA equivalent to a single cell was reported to be detectable even among some 910,000 naive CD8 T cells. When barcode sub-clustering was not used, chimeric consensus sequences inflated TCR diversity, with chimeras reaching as high as 47%. Modeling indicated about 3 TCR RNA copies recovered per cell, compared with about 9.7 by digital PCR, which implies a capture efficiency of approximately 30%.

Via the germline V gene, CDR1 is MNHEY and CDR2 SVGAGI. The germline ends are 16 bases apart after V is trimmed by 6 bases and J by 2 bases. From the cysteine through the phenylalanine, the CDR3 covers 15 amino acids. The only DNA kept is the CDR3, 45 bases in frame from the first base. Details on this clonotype: Its recognized antigen is unknown. Per-base quality was not reported, and no clone a single base away is much larger than it.

Libraries were constructed by PCR. Data came from an Illumina MiSeq. The Qiagen AllPrep DNA/RNA kit was used to purify total RNA. Before analysis, reads from multiple sequencing runs of one library were combined. On the authors' methods: Only reads with exact TCR constant sequence were kept, trimmed to 150 nt, and grouped by their 12-nt molecular barcodes. Within each barcode group, reads were sub-clustered at a 15% Levenshtein threshold, and quality-weighted consensus sequences were built per RNA molecule. Non-functional sequences were filtered out, along with any lower-count sequence sitting one edit away from another sequence. Based on fitting two negative binomial distributions, any barcode sub-cluster with under 20% of the maximum read count was discarded. TCRdb reran the public reads through fastp at Q25 and MiXCR, keeping productive beta chains. Merged by CDR3 protein, the rows form single entries marked with the most common genes and DNA. TCRdb, not the original authors, processed these V and J calls. This sample gives 20,000 or so distinct CDR3 sequences in total; about 20% of them show up just once. The ten biggest clones cover over 5% of the sample.

Naive CD8 T cells, defined as CD8+CD4-CCR7+CD45RA+, were FACS-sorted into RLT Plus buffer on a BD FACSAria II. Some naive CD8 T cell RNA was split equally between MIDCIRS and a Smart-seq2-style 5'RACE protocol for a sensitivity comparison. Enrichment of CD8 T cells was done with RosetteSep CD8+ T Cell Enrichment Cocktail plus Ficoll-Paque, and ACK red cell lysis came afterward. The sample was naive CD8+ T cells from blood, with Jurkat cell RNA spiked in. In light of the paper, this sample's cell subset or site label describes: FACS-sorted CD8+CD4-CCR7+CD45RA+ naive T cells. The sequence derives from a human donor in good health. Some libraries in this study had Jurkat cell RNA spiked in. The chain couples TRBV6-5 to TRBJ2-5; TRBD2 is a possible D gene, resting on 6 matching bases. The CDR3 region: CASRYRDLPQETQYF. The nucleotides read TGTGCCAGCAGATACCGGGACTTACCTCAAGAGACCCAGTACTTC.